The clone carrying this T cell receptor beta chain was detected ten times or more. Its specificity is unknown. This specimen belongs to a study of Graves' ophthalmopathy and Graves' hyperthyroidism. General study findings and limits: Ophthalmopathy was separated from stable hyperthyroidism by a 13-signature model with 85% to 90% sensitivity and just under 84% specificity. Also, most clonotypes expanded in the thyroid above 0.001 frequency appeared in blood.

Germline V lookup: CDR1 SEHNR, CDR2 FQNEAQ (reference sequence). The V end was cut by 5 bases, the J end by 10 bases, with 17 bases between. This CDR3 is 13 amino acids long. Newly diagnosed hyperthyroidism donors, aged 18 to 65, duration under 2 months. RNA transcripts served as template for amplifying TCR beta CDR3 sequences. An initial RT-PCR round employing HTBI primers preceded a second-round multiplex PCR. One entry per CDR3 protein results from TCRdb running MiXCR on the multiplex PCR reads. This table holds 500,000 to 700,000 distinct CDR3 sequences, around a fifth found once. This chain uses TRBV7-9 with TRBJ1-1; D gene unclear. The material sequenced was peripheral blood. The source is a woman in her late teens or twenties with stable Graves' hyperthyroidism. Some clones in this sample may be carry-over from other donors' samples. The CDR3 sequence is CASSIDGSYGAFF. DNA for the CDR3: TGTGCCAGCAGCATTGACGGATCCTATGGAGCTTTCTTT. The whole variable domain, remainder taken from reference TRBV7-9 and TRBJ1-1, is DTGVSQNPRHKITKRGQNVTFRCDPISEHNRLYWYRQTLGQGPEFLTYFQNEAQLEKSRLLSDRFSAERPKGSFSTLEIQRTEQGDSAMYLCASSIDGSYGAFFGQGTRLTVV.